Presented here are 13 T cell receptor beta chains from one specimen sequenced in a study of post-analysis software for immune sequencing data. These receptors have no known antigen. Tagging with unique molecular identifiers was a feature of the TCR beta cDNA libraries. TCRdb itself ran the PCR reads through MiXCR, one entry per CDR3 protein. This sample has hundreds of thousands of distinct CDR3 sequences, with 30% found just once. Overall study results and limits: A handful of TRBV segments were significantly more frequent in patients than in controls. TRBV5-6, TRBV5-1 and TRBV20-1 were among these segments.

Material for sequencing was blood. Receptors originate from a girl aged 5 to 17 with multiple sclerosis.

CDR3 region: CASSTGYTEAFF. The CDR3 nucleotides are TGTGCCAGTAGCACAGGGTACACTGAAGCTTTCTTT. This chain joins TRBV19 and TRBJ1-1, with D possibly TRBD1 on 6 matching bases. Looked up from germline, CDR1 is LNHDA and CDR2 is SQIVND (reference sequence). This CDR3 is 12 amino acids long. Trimming removed 6 bases at V and 3 bases at J, with 8 bases between.

A few counts support this clonotype. This chain links TRBV4-3 with TRBJ2-1, with 9 nucleotides matching TRBD2. Germline CDR1 and CDR2: LGHNA and YSLEER. The V and J ends lost 0 bases and 1 base, in that order; junction bases with no gene match: 7. CDR3 length: 18 residues. The CDR3 here is CASSQDVSGRGSYNEQFF. CDR3 DNA: TGCGCCAGCAGCCAAGATGTTAGCGGGAGAGGGTCCTACAATGAGCAGTTCTTC.

This clonotype came up a few times. The chain uses TRBV29-1 and TRBJ2-3, with unresolved D. The CDR3 has 12 amino acids. Germline CDR1 reads SQVTM; CDR2 reads ANQGSEA. V lost 5 bases and J 5 bases, leaving 11 bases between the germline ends. CDR3 protein: CSVSALGDTQYF. In nucleotides, the CDR3 is TGCAGCGTTTCAGCGTTGGGAGATACGCAGTATTTT.

This clonotype was picked up many times. The rearrangement links TRBV4-3 to TRBJ2-3, with 7 nucleotides matching TRBD2. Looked up from germline, CDR1 is LGHNA and CDR2 is YSLEER. The CDR3 is 15 residues long. The junction had 6 bases not matched to a gene; V was cut back by 0 bases and J by 6 bases. The DNA for the CDR3 is TGCGCCAGCAGCCAAGATCCCGGGAGGACGGATACGCAGTATTTT. It codes for CASSQDPGRTDTQYF.

The rearrangement uses TRBV20-1 and TRBJ2-4, with 7 bases identical to TRBD2. The J call may be wrong; the DNA end is better matched by TRBJ2-7. The CDR3 has 12 amino acids. The germline CDR1 and CDR2 sequences are DFQATT and SNEGSKA (reference sequence). In DNA, the CDR3 is TGCAGTCCTCAGCGGGATTCCTACGAGCAGTACTTC. Encoded protein: CSPQRDSYEQYF.

This clonotype has only a few counts. This chain uses TRBV29-1 with TRBJ1-1; D is uncertain. This CDR3 contains 14 residues. V was cut by 7 bases and J by 1 base, with 16 bases left in between. In germline, CDR1 is SQVTM, CDR2 ANQGSEA. The CDR3 region is CSARGLITNTEAFF. The CDR3 DNA is TGCAGCGCTCGGGGTTTAATTACGAACACTGAAGCTTTCTTT.

This clonotype was recorded many times. The V gene is TRBV29-1, the J gene TRBJ2-1; TRBD1 matches at 7 bases. Germline trimming cut 7 bases from V and 12 bases from J; bases unmatched to any gene: 9. The CDR3 contains 11 residues. Germline V gene lookup returns CDR1 SQVTM and CDR2 ANQGSEA. This chain's CDR3 is CSGRTGDRQFF. CDR3 in DNA: TGCAGCGGACGAACAGGGGATCGGCAGTTCTTC.

This clonotype has a handful of counts. V and J are TRBV5-6 and TRBJ1-5, with D unclear. V dropped 1 base and J dropped 3 bases, with 8 bases sitting between them. Germline CDR1 SGHDT, CDR2 YYEEEE. This CDR3 comprises 14 residues. The CDR3 reads CASSLNMYNQPQHF. The CDR3 nucleotides are TGTGCCAGCAGCTTGAACATGTACAATCAGCCCCAGCATTTT.

There are many counts of this clonotype. The chain joins TRBV7-2 to TRBJ2-3, with unresolved D. CDR1 is SGHTA and CDR2 is FQGNSA in the germline V gene. The length of the CDR3 is 13 residues. V gave up 5 bases and J gave up 6 bases, with 12 bases separating them. The CDR3 is CASSILFADTQYF. The CDR3 region has the DNA TGTGCCAGCAGCATACTCTTCGCGGATACGCAGTATTTT.

This clonotype occurred a few times. V gene TRBV7-2 combines with J gene TRBJ1-2, with D possibly TRBD1 on 6 matching bases. CDR3 length: 15 amino acids. Between the trimmed V and J ends, which lost 1 base and 2 bases, there was a span of 11 bases. CDR1 is SGHTA and CDR2 is FQGNSA in the germline V gene. The CDR3 spells CASSLDTDRNYGYTF. The CDR3, as DNA: TGTGCCAGCAGCTTAGACACCGACAGGAACTATGGCTACACCTTC. The full variable domain, its missing parts supplied by reference TRBV7-2 and TRBJ1-2, is GAGVSQSPSNKVTEKGKDVELRCDPISGHTALYWYRQSLGQGLEFLIYFQGNSAPDKSGLPSDRFSAERTGGSVSTLTIQRTQQEDSAVYLCASSLDTDRNYGYTFGSGTRLTVV.

The V gene is TRBV19, the J gene TRBJ2-6, with a weak D call TRBD1 (6 bases). Germline V gene sequence: CDR1 LNHDA, CDR2 SQIVND (reference sequence). The length of the CDR3 is 18 residues. Trimming removed 2 bases at V and 0 bases at J, with 14 bases between. The CDR3 sequence: CASSITSAGVSGANVLTF. CDR3 coding DNA: TGTGCCAGTAGTATAACGTCGGCAGGGGTCTCTGGGGCCAACGTCCTGACTTTC.

There are a few counts of this clonotype. The chain links TRBV13 to TRBJ1-1; D remains ambiguous. In germline, CDR1 is PRHDT, CDR2 FYEKMQ (reference sequence). The CDR3 consists of 13 residues. Deletions cut 5 bases from V and 4 bases from J, with 11 bases between. The CDR3: CASSAPAPTEAFF. Here the CDR3 DNA reads TGTGCCAGCAGCGCCCCAGCGCCCACTGAAGCTTTCTTT.

The chain is built from TRBV3-1 and TRBJ2-1, with a possible D match to TRBD2 (6 bases). CDR1 and CDR2 (germline): LGHDT, YNNKEL (reference sequence). V gave up 0 bases and J gave up 5 bases, with 8 bases separating them. The CDR3 is made up of 14 amino acids. DNA of the CDR3: TGTGCCAGCAGCCAAGAGCGGGGCGACAATGAGCAGTTCTTC. Amino acids: CASSQERGDNEQFF.